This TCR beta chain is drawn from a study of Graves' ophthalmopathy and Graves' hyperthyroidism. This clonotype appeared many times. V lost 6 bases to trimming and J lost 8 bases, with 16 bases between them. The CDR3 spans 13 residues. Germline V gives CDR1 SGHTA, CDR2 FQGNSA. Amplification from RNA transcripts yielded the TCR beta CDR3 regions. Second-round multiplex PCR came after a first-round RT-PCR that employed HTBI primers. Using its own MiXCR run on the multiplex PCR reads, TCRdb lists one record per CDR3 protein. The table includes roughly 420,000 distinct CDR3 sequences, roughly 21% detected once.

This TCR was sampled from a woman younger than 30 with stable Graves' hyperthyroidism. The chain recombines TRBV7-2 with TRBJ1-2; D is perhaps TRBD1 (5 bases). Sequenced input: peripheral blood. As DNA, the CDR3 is TGTGCCAGCAGTTTTGGGCAGGGAAGAGGCTACACCTTC. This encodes CASSFGQGRGYTF.